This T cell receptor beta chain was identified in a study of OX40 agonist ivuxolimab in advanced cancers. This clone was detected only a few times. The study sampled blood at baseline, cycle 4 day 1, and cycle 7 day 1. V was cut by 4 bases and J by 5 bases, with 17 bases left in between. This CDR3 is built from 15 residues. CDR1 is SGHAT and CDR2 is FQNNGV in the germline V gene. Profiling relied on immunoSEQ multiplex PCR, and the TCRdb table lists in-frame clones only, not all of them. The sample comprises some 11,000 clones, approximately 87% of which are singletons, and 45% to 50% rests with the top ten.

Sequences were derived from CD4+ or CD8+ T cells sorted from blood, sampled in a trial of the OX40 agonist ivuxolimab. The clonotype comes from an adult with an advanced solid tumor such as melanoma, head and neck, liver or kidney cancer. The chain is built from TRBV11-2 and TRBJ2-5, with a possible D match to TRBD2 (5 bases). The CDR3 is CASSSSGGVEETQYF. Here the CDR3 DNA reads TGTGCCAGCAGCTCCAGCGGAGGAGTAGAGGAGACCCAGTACTTC.